Detailed here is one T cell receptor (beta chain). What it binds is not known. The assay, immunoSEQ v3.0, was run at survey level. Sequenced by immunoSEQ multiplex PCR; TCRdb stores in-frame clones only, minus some. This table has about 39,000 clones, 85% appearing once. The sample belongs to a study of long-term antiretroviral therapy in people with HIV. Each donor had at least one pre-ART and at least two post-ART PBMC samples. Study findings and constraints: Possibly under older ART regimens, blood was drawn between about 2003 and 2018. Clonotypes expanded prior to ART showed repertoire dominance at all sampled time points.

Germline CDR1 reads MNHEY; CDR2 reads SMNVEV (reference sequence). This CDR3 has 16 amino acids. Losses at the gene ends were 1 base for V and 3 bases for J; bases not matched to a gene: 5. This chain uses TRBV27 with TRBJ2-2, with 7 nucleotides matching TRBD2. This TCR was sampled from a woman aged 50 to 65 with HIV. The sample here was unsorted PBMCs, taken 3.1 years after starting antiretroviral therapy. The CDR3 loop reads CASSLYAGAYTGELFF. The CDR3 nucleotides read TGTGCCAGCAGTTTATACGCGGGAGCGTACACCGGGGAGCTGTTTTTT.